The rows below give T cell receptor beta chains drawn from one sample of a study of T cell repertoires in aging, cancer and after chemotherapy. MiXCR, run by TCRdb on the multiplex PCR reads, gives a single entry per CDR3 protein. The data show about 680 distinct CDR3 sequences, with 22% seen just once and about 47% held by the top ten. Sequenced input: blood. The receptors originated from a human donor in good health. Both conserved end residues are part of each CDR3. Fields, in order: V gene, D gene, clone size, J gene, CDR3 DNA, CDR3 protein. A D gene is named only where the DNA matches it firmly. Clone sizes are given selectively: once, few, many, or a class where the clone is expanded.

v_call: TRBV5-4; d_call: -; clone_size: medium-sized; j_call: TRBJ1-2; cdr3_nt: TGTGCCAGCAGCTTGGACGGACAATCCTATGGCTACACCTTC; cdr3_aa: CASSLDGQSYGYTF
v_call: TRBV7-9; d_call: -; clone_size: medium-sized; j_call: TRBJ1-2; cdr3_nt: TGTGCCAGCAGCTCACAAAACCCAGGGGCAGACTATGGCTACACCTTC; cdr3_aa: CASSSQNPGADYGYTF
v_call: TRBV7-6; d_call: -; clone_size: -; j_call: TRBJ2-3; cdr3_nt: TGTGCCAGCAGTCGGAATAGCGGAGATACGCAGTATTTT; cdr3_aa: CASSRNSGDTQYF
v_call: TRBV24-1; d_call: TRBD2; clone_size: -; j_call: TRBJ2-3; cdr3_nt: TGTGCCACGCGCAACGGGAGGGCTAGCACAGATACGCAGTATTTT; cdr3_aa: CATRNGRASTDTQYF
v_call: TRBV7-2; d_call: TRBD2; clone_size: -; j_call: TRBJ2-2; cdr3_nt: TGTGCCAGCAGCCACGGAACCGCTCTAGCGGCGGTCGGGGAGCTGTTTTTT; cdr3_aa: CASSHGTALAAVGELFF
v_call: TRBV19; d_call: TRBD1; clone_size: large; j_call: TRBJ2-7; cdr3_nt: TGTGCCAGTAGTATCCAACCGGGACAGAGGTACGAGCAGTACTTC; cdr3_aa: CASSIQPGQRYEQYF
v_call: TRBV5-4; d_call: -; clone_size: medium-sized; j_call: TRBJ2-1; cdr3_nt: TGTGCCATTTCCGGCATCGAAGTAAACAATGAGCAGTTCTTC; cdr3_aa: CAISGIEVNNEQFF
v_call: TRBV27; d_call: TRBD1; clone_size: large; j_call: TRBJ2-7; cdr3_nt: TGTGCCAGCACCGGGACAGACTACGAGCAGTACTTC; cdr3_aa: CASTGTDYEQYF
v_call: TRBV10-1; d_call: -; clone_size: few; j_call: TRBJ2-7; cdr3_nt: TGCGCCAGCAGTTCCACAAACATCTACGAGCAGTACTTC; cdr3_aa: CASSSTNIYEQYF
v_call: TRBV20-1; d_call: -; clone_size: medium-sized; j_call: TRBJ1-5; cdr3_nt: TGCAGTGCTAGTAATTATGGCAGGGGAGGCCAGCCCCAGCATTTT; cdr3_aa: CSASNYGRGGQPQHF
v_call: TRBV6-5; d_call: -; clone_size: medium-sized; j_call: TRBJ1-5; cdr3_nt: TGTGCCAGCAACCCTCGGGGGGGAGGTAACAATCAGCCCCAGCATTTT; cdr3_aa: CASNPRGGGNNQPQHF
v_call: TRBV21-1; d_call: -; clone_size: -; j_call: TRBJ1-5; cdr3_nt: TGTGCCAGCAGCAAAGCTCCTAATCACGGGCCTCCCGGATGCAATCAGCCCCAGCATTTT; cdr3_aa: CASSKAPNHGPPGCNQPQHF
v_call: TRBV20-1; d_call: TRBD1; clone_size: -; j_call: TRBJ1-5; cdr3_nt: TGCAGTGCTGGAGGGGAAACAGGGGTTAATGAGCCCCAGCATTTT; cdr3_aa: CSAGGETGVNEPQHF
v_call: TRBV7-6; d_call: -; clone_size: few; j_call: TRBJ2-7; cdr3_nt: TGTGCCAGCAGCTTGGCCAAACCCGATGGTGAGCAGTACTTC; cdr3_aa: CASSLAKPDGEQYF
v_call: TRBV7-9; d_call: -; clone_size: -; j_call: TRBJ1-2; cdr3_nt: TGTGCCAGCAGCTTTTTGGCCGAACTTTCCTATGGCTACACCTTC; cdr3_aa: CASSFLAELSYGYTF
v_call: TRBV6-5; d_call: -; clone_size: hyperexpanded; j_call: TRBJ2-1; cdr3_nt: TGTGCCAGCAGTTTAAGGGGGGGGAGCTCCTACAATGAGCAGTTCTTC; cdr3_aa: CASSLRGGSSYNEQFF
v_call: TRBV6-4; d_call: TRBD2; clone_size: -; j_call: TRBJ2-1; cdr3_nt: TGTGCCAGCAGAGTAACGACGGGGGGACAGTTCTTC; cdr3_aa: CASRVTTGGQFF
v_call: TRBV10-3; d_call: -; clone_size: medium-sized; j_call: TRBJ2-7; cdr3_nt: TGTGCCATCAGTGAACGGACTAAGGGCTACGAGCAGTACTTC; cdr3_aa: CAISERTKGYEQYF
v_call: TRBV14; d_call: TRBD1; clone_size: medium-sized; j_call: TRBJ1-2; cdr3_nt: TGTGCCAGCAGCCAAGCCAGGACAGGATCTGGCTACACCTTC; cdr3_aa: CASSQARTGSGYTF
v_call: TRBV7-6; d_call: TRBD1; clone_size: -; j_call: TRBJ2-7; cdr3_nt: TGTGCCAGCAGCTTAGCGGGACAGGGCGAGCAGTACTTC; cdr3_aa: CASSLAGQGEQYF
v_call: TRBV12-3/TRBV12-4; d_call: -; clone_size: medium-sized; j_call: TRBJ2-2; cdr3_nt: TGTGCCAGCAGGGAGCAAGCAGTATCCTACACCGGGGAGCTGTTTTTT; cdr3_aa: CASREQAVSYTGELFF
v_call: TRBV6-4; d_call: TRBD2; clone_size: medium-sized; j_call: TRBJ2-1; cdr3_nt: TGTGCCAGCAGTTTTACTAGCGGGAGCCCCAATGAGCAGTTCTTC; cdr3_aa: CASSFTSGSPNEQFF
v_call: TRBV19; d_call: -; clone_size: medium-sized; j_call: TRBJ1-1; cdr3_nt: TGTGCCAGTAGTATAGGGTGGAACGGGACGGTTAACACTGAAGCTTTCTTT; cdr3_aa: CASSIGWNGTVNTEAFF
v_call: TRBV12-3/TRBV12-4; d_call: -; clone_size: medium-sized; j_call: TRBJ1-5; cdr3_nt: TGTGCCAGCAGTGCCGCATCACATCAGCCCCAGCATTTT; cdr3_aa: CASSAASHQPQHF
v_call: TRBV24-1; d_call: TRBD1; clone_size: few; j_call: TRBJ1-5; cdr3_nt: TGTGCCACCAGTGATGACAGGGGGAATCAGCCCCAGCATTTT; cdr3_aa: CATSDDRGNQPQHF
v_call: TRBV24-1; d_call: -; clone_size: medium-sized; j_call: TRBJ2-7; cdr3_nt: TGTGCCACCAGTGACAAGGGACGGCCAGCCTACGAGCAGTACTTC; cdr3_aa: CATSDKGRPAYEQYF
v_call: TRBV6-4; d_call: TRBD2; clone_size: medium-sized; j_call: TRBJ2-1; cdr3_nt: TGTGCCAGCAGTGACTTAGCGGGAGGGCCCAATGAGCAGTTCTTC; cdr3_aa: CASSDLAGGPNEQFF
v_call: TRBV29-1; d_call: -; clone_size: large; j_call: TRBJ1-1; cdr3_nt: TGCAGCGTTGAAACCCACATGAACACTGAAGCTTTCTTT; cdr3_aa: CSVETHMNTEAFF
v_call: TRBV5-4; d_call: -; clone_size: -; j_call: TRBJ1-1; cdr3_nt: TGTGCCAGCAGCTTCAAGGGTATGAACACTGAAGCTTTCTTT; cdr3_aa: CASSFKGMNTEAFF
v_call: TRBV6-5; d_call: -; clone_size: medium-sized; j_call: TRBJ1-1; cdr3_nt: TGTGCCAGCAGTTTCGGACGGTACACTGAAGCTTTCTTT; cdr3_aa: CASSFGRYTEAFF
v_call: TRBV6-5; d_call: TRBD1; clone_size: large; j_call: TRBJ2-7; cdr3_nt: TGTGCCAGCAACGGACAGGGATACGAGCAGTACTTC; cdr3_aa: CASNGQGYEQYF
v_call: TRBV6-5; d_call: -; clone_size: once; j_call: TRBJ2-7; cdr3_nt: TGTGCCAGCAGCTGGGGGATTAGGAGCTCCTACGAGCAGTACTTC; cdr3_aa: CASSWGIRSSYEQYF
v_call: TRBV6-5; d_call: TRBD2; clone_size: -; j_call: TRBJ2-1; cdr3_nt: TGTGCCAGCAGTAAAACTAGCGGGAGGTACTACAATGAGCAGTTCTTC; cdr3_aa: CASSKTSGRYYNEQFF
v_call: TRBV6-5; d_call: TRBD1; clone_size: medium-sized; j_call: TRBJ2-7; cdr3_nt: TGTGCCAGCTACGGGACAGGTACCTCCTACGAGCAGTACTTC; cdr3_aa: CASYGTGTSYEQYF
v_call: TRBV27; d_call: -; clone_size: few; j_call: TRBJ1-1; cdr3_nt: TGTGCCAGCAGTTTATCATCAGGGTTGAACACTGAAGCTTTCTTT; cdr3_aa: CASSLSSGLNTEAFF
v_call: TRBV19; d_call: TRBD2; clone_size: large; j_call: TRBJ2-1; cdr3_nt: TGTGCCACCCAAGGGGAGGGCTCCTACAATGAGCAGTTCTTC; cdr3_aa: CATQGEGSYNEQFF
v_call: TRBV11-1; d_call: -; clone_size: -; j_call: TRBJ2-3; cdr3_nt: TGTGCCAGCAGCCACAGGGGCACAGATACGCAGTATTTT; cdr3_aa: CASSHRGTDTQYF
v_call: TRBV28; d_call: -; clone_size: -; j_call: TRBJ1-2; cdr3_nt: TGTGCCAGCAGTTTAGGGCGGAACTATGGCTACACCTTC; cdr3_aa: CASSLGRNYGYTF
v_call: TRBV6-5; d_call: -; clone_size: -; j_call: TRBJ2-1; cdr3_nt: TGTGCCAGCAGTGGGGGGGGGCAGGCCAACTCCTACAATGAGCAGTTCTTC; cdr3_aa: CASSGGGQANSYNEQFF
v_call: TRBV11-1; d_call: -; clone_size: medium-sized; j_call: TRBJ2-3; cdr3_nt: TGTGCCAGCAGCCGGGACCTCACAGATACGCAGTATTTT; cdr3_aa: CASSRDLTDTQYF
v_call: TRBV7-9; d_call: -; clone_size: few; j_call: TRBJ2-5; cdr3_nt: TGTGCCAGCAGCTTAGTAGGACGCGCGACAGGGACCCAGTACTTC; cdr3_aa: CASSLVGRATGTQYF